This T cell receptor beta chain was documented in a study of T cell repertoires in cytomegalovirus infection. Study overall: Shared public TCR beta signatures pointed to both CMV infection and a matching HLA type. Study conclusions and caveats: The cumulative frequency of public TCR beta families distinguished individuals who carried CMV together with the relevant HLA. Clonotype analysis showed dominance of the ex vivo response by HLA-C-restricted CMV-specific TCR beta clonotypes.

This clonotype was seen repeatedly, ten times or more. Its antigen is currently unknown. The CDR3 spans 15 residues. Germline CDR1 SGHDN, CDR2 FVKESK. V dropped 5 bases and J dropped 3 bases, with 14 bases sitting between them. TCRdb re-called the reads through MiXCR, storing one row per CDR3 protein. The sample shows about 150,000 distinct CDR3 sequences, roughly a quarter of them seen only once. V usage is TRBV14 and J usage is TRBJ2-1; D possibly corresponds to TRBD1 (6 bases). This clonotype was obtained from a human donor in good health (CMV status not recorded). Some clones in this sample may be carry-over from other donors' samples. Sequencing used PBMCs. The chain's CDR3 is CASSKMTGVYNEQFF. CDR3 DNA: TGTGCCAGCAGCAAAATGACAGGAGTCTACAATGAGCAGTTCTTC.